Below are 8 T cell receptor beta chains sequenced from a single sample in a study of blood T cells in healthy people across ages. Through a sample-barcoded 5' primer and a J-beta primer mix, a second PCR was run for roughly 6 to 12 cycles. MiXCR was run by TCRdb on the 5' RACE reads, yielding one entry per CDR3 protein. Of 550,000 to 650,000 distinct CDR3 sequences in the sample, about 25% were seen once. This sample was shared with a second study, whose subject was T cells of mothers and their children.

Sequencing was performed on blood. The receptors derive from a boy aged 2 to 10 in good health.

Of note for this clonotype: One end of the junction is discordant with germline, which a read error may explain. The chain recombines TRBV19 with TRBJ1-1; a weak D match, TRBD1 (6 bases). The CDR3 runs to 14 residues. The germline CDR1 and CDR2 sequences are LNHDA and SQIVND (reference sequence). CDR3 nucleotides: TGTACCAGTACCCCGACAGGCATGAACACTGAAGCTTTCTTT. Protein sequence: CTSTPTGMNTEAFF.

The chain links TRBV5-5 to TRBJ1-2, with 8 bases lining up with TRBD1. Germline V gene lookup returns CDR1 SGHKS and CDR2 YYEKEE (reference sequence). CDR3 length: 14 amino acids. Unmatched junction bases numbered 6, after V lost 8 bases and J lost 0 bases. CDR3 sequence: CASGGTGSNYGYTF. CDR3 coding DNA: TGTGCCAGTGGAGGGACAGGATCTAACTATGGCTACACCTTC.

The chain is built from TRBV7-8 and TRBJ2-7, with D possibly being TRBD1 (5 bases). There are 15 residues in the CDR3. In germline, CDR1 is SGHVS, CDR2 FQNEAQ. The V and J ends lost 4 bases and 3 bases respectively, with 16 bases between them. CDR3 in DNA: TGTGCCAGCAGCTATGAACCAGGGCTCAGCTACGAGCAGTACTTC. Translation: CASSYEPGLSYEQYF.

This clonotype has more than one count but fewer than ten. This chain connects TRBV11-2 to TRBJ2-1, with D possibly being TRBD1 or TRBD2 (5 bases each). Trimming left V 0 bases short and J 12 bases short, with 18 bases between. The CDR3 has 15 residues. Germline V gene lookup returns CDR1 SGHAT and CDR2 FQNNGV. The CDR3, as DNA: TGTGCCAGCAGCTTAGAATGGGGACCCGCTGGGGCGCAGTTCTTC. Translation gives CASSLEWGPAGAQFF.

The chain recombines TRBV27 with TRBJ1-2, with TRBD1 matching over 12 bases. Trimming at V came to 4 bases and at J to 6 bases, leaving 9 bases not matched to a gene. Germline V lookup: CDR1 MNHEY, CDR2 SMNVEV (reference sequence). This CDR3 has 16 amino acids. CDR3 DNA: TGTGCCAGCAGTTCGACCTTTGGGACAGGGGGCCATGGCTACACCTTC. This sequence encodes CASSSTFGTGGHGYTF.

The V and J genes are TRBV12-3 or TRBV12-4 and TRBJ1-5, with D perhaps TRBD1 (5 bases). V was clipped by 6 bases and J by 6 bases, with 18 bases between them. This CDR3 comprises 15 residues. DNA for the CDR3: TGTGCCAGCAGGGGTCTCGGGACCTACGGTCAGCCCCAGCATTTT. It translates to CASRGLGTYGQPQHF.

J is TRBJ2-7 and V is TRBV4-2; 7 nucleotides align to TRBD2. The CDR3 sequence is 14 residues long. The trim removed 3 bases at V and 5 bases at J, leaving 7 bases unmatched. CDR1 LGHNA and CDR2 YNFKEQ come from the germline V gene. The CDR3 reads CASSHRSLANEQYF. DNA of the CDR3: TGTGCCAGCAGCCATCGATCACTAGCGAACGAGCAGTACTTC.

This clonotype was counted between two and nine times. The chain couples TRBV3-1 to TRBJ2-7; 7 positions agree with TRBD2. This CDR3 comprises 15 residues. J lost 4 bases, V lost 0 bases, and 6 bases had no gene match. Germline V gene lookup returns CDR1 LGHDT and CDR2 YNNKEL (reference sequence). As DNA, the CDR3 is TGTGCCAGCAGCCAAGAGGGGGGGATCCAATACGAGCAGTACTTC. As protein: CASSQEGGIQYEQYF.